This TCR beta chain was found in a study of control samples from healthy donors and cancer patients. Clones were read by immunoSEQ multiplex PCR, and TCRdb kept only the in-frame ones, dropping some. The table shows tens of thousands of clones, with 93% occurring only once. Deletions cut 3 bases from V and 3 bases from J, with 15 bases between. The CDR3 is 16 amino acids. CDR1 is MDHEN and CDR2 is SYDVKM in the germline V gene. The specimen was PBMCs. The V gene is TRBV28, the J gene TRBJ1-5, with D unresolved. This sequence originates from a woman in her forties with lung cancer. The CDR3 here is CASSFPPWVLNQPQHF. DNA for the CDR3: TGTGCCAGCAGTTTTCCCCCATGGGTCCTCAATCAGCCCCAGCATTTT.